The 13 T cell receptor beta chains listed next were all sequenced from one sample in a study of T cell responses to AZD1222 COVID-19 vaccine. Data came from immunoSEQ multiplex PCR; TCRdb stores just in-frame clones and leaves some out. The sample includes about 140,000 clones, about 93% of them seen just once. Material: peripheral blood, obtained on day 0 of AZD1222 vaccination. The origin of the receptors is an adult in good health.

The chain employs TRBV29-1 and TRBJ2-1; tentative D call: TRBD2 (5 bases). Germline CDR1 SQVTM, CDR2 ANQGSEA. The CDR3 totals 10 residues. V gave up 6 bases and J gave up 7 bases, with 7 bases separating them. CDR3 sequence (DNA): TGCAGCGTCGGGAATAATGAGCAGTTCTTC. Encoded protein: CSVGNNEQFF.

This clone came up a few times. This CDR3 is CASSQESRRTYNEQFF. The CDR3 DNA reads as TGTGCCAGCAGCCAAGAGTCTAGGAGGACCTACAATGAGCAGTTCTTC. J is TRBJ2-1 and V is TRBV3-1 (or the pseudogene TRBV3-2), with D possibly being TRBD2 (5 bases). Germline loops: CDR1 LGHDT, CDR2 YNNKEL (reference sequence). V shed 0 bases and J shed 2 bases, with 11 bases lying between them. This CDR3 is 16 amino acids long.

The V and J genes are TRBV28 and TRBJ1-3; TRBD1 matches at 7 bases. Germline V CDR1 and CDR2: MDHEN, SYDVKM. Trimming took 5 bases from V and 0 from J; bases not matched to a gene: 7. The CDR3 runs to 16 residues. In DNA, the CDR3 is TGTGCCAGCAGTGAGACAGGGAGATACTCTGGAAACACCATATATTTT. It is translated as CASSETGRYSGNTIYF.

V usage is TRBV27 and J usage is TRBJ2-1, with 8 bases aligning to TRBD2. This CDR3 has 16 residues. Germline V CDR1 and CDR2: MNHEY, SMNVEV (reference sequence). V trimming: 1 base; J trimming: 5 bases; junction bases outside the gene matches: 7. CDR3 sequence: CASSLFREGPHNEQFF. CDR3 in DNA: TGTGCCAGCAGTTTATTCCGGGAGGGCCCCCACAATGAGCAGTTCTTC.

The chain uses TRBV15 and TRBJ1-5, with D hard to call. The CDR3 extends over 14 amino acids. Germline CDR1 LNHNV, CDR2 YYDKDF (reference sequence). The V and J ends lost 0 bases and 6 bases respectively, with 9 bases between them. CDR3 sequence: CATSRDQGPQPQHF. The CDR3 bases are TGTGCCACCAGCAGAGATCAAGGGCCTCAGCCCCAGCATTTT.

The chain links TRBV11-1 to TRBJ2-5; TRBD2 agrees at 10 bases. With V trimmed by 4 bases and J by 5 bases, 4 bases remained unmatched. The CDR3 totals 14 residues. The germline gives CDR1 SGHAT, CDR2 FQDESV (reference sequence). The CDR3 spells CASSSSLAGETQYF. The CDR3 bases are TGTGCCAGCAGCTCGTCACTAGCGGGGGAGACCCAGTACTTC.

The chain joins TRBV28 to TRBJ2-7, with 7 nucleotides matching TRBD1. Germline trimming cut 4 bases from V and 5 bases from J; bases unmatched to any gene: 8. Germline CDR1 is MDHEN and CDR2 is SYDVKM. CDR3 length: 14 residues. The CDR3 region is CASSSDGTADEQYF. In nucleotides, the CDR3 is TGTGCCAGCAGTTCCGACGGGACAGCAGACGAGCAGTACTTC.

J is TRBJ2-6 and V is TRBV3-1 (or the pseudogene TRBV3-2), with a tentative D call TRBD1 (6 bases). The CDR3 extends over 18 amino acids. Germline V lookup: CDR1 LGHDT, CDR2 YNNKEL (reference sequence). Trimming left V 4 bases short and J 0 bases short, with 16 bases between. As DNA, the CDR3 is TGTGCCAGCAGCCCCCGACAGGAGTTCGTCTCTGGGGCCAACGTCCTGACTTTC. Residues: CASSPRQEFVSGANVLTF.

The chain links TRBV3-1 (or the pseudogene TRBV3-2) to TRBJ2-7, with 7 bases fitting TRBD1. CDR1 and CDR2 (germline): LGHDT, YNNKEL (reference sequence). This CDR3 contains 16 residues. V dropped 0 bases and J dropped 3; count of bases not matched to a gene: 8. CDR3 nucleotides: TGTGCCAGCAGCCAAGATAGGACAGGCCTGGGCTACGAGCAGTACTTC. It yields the protein CASSQDRTGLGYEQYF.

The J gene is TRBJ2-5, the V gene TRBV6-5; tentatively, D is TRBD1 or TRBD2 (5 bases each). The V end lost 2 bases, the J end lost 3 bases, and 7 bases lay between the germline ends. CDR3 size: 13 residues. The germline V gene has CDR1 MNHEY and CDR2 SVGAGI. The DNA of the CDR3 is TGTGCCAGCAGTTACGGGGGTGAAGAGACCCAGTACTTC. It is translated as CASSYGGEETQYF.

The V call is TRBV9, the J call TRBJ2-2; TRBD2 is a possible D gene (6 bases). There are 15 residues in the CDR3. The ends were cut back, 3 bases at V and 8 bases at J, with 17 bases in the middle. CDR1 is SGDLS and CDR2 is YYNGEE in the germline V gene. The CDR3 DNA follows: TGTGCCAGCAGCGGGATTTACGGGACTCCTGGGGAGCTGTTTTTT. This gives the protein CASSGIYGTPGELFF.

V and J are TRBV10-3 and TRBJ1-1, with unresolved D. The V gene lost 2 bases and the J gene lost 6 bases, with 10 bases spanning the gap. This CDR3 has 13 amino acids. Per the germline V gene, CDR1 is ENHRY and CDR2 is SYGVKD. The CDR3 loop reads CAISEGRFPEAFF. The CDR3 region has the DNA TGTGCCATCAGTGAGGGCAGGTTCCCTGAAGCTTTCTTT.

This rearrangement joins TRBV7-2 to TRBJ2-1; 12 bases agree with TRBD2. This CDR3 contains 12 residues. CDR1 SGHTA and CDR2 FQGNSA come from the germline V gene. V was pared by 6 bases and J by 12 bases, with 3 bases of the junction left unmatched. CDR3 nucleotides: TGTGCCAGCAGGAGGACTAGCGGGACGCAGTTCTTC. Protein: CASRRTSGTQFF.